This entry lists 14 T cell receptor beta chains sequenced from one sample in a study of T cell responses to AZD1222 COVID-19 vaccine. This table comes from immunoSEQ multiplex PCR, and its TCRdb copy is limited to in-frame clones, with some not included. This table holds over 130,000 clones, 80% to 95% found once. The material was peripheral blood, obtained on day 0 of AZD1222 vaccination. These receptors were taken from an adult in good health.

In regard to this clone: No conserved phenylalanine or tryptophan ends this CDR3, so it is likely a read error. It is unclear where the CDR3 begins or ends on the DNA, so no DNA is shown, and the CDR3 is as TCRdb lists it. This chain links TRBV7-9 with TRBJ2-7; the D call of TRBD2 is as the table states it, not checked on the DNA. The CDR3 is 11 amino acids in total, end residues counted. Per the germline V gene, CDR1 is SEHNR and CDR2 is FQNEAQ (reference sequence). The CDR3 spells CASSSSGYPSL.

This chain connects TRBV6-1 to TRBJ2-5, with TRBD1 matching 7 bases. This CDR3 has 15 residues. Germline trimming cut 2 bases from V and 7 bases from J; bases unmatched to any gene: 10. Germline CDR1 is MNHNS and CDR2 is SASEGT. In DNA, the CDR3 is TGTGCCAGCAGTGAAACAGGGGACGCATTGGGGACCCAGTACTTC. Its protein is CASSETGDALGTQYF.

The CDR3 region is CASSWGTEGETQYF. The CDR3 DNA is TGCGCCAGCAGCTGGGGGACAGAGGGAGAGACCCAGTACTTC. This chain uses TRBV5-1 with TRBJ2-5; 7 bases are a match to TRBD1. The CDR3 runs 14 residues. The trim removed 3 bases at V and 4 bases at J, leaving 6 bases unmatched. CDR1 SGHRS and CDR2 YFSETQ come from the germline V gene.

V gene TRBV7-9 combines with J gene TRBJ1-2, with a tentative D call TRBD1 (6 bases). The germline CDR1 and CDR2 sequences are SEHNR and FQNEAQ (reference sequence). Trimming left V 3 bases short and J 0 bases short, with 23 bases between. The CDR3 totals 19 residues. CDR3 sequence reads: CASSFSDRTTPLANYGYTF. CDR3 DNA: TGTGCCAGCAGCTTTTCTGACAGGACGACGCCTCTAGCTAACTATGGCTACACCTTC.

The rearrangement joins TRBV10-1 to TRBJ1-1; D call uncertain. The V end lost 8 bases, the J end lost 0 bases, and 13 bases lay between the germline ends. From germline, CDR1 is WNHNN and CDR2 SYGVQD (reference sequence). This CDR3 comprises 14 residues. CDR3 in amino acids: CASRPTILNTEAFF. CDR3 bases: TGCGCCAGCCGGCCTACAATATTGAACACTGAAGCTTTCTTT.

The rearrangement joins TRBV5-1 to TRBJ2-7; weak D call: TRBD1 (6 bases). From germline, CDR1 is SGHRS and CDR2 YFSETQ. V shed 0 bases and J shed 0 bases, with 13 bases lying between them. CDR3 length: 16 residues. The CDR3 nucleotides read TGCGCCAGCAGCTTGGCCTCGGGCAGGGGCTCCTACGAGCAGTACTTC. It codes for CASSLASGRGSYEQYF.

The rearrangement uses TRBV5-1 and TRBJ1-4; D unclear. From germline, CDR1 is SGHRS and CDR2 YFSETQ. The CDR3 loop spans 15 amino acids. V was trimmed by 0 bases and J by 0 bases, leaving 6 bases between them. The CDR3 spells CASSLGGTTNEKLFF. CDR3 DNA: TGCGCCAGCAGCTTGGGCGGTACAACTAATGAAAAACTGTTTTTT.

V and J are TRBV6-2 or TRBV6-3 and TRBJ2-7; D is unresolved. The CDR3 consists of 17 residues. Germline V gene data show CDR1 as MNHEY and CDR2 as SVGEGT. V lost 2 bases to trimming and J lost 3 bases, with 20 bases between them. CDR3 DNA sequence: TGTGCCAGCAGTTACGCCACCGGACGCAAGCAAGACTACGAGCAGTACTTC. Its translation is CASSYATGRKQDYEQYF.

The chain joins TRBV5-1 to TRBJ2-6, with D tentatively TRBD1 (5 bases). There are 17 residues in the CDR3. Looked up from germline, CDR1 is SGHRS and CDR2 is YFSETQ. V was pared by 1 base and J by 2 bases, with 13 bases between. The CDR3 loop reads CASSLLVVGAGANVLTF. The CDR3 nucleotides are TGCGCCAGCAGCTTGCTTGTCGTAGGGGCTGGGGCCAACGTCCTGACTTTC.

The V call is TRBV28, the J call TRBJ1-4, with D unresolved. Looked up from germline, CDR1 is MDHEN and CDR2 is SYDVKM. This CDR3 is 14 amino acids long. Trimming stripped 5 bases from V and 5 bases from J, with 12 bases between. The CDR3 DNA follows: TGTGCCAGCAGTGGACTCCGGCACAATGAAAAACTGTTTTTT. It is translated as CASSGLRHNEKLFF.

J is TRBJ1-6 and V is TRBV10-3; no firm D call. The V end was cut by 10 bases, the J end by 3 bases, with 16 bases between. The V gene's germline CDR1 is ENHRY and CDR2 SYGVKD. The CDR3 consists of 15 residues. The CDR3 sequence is CASAVEGVYNSPLHF. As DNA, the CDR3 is TGTGCCAGCGCGGTGGAGGGCGTCTATAATTCACCCCTCCACTTT.

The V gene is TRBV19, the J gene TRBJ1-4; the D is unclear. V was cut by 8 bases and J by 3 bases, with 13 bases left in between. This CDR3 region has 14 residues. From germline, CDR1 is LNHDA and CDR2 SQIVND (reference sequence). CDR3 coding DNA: TGTGCCAGTCGAGAACAAAGGGCTAATGAAAAACTGTTTTTT. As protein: CASREQRANEKLFF.

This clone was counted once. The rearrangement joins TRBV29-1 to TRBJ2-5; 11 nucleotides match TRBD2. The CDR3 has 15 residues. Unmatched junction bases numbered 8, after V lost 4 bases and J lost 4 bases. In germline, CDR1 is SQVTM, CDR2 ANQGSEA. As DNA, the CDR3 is TGCAGCGTTGGTCGGCTAGCGGGAGGCTCAGAGACCCAGTACTTC. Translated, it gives CSVGRLAGGSETQYF.

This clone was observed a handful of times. CDR3 DNA sequence: TGTGCCAGCAGTCGTGCCCCGGGACAGCTAGGCTACACCTTC. Translation gives CASSRAPGQLGYTF. V gene TRBV27 combines with J gene TRBJ1-2; 7 nucleotides line up with TRBD1. The V segment lost 5 bases and the J segment 8 bases; nucleotides outside the gene matches: 11. Germline CDR1 and CDR2: MNHEY and SMNVEV (reference sequence). The CDR3 consists of 14 residues.